This T cell receptor beta chain was documented in a study of blood T cells in healthy people across ages. V was clipped by 10 bases and J by 5 bases, with 12 bases between them. CDR3 length equals 12 residues. Germline values: CDR1 ENHRY, CDR2 SYGVKD. Then a second PCR, running about 6 to 12 cycles, was carried out with a sample-barcoded 5' primer and a J-beta primer mix. MiXCR, run by TCRdb on the 5' RACE reads, gives a single entry per CDR3 protein. The table shows approximately 780,000 distinct CDR3 sequences, with about 26% occurring only once. This same sample was also taken into another study, of T cells of mothers and their children.

V gene TRBV10-3 combines with J gene TRBJ1-5, with D possibly matching TRBD1 (5 bases). The origin of this receptor is a boy aged 10-17 years in good health. Sequenced material: blood. The CDR3 DNA sequence: TGTGCCACCCAGGGAACCGATCAGCCCCAGCATTTT. Residues: CATQGTDQPQHF.